The rows below give T cell receptor beta chains drawn from one sample of a study of blood T cell repertoires in COVID-19. Using immunoSEQ multiplex PCR, the repertoire was profiled, and TCRdb retains in-frame clones only, with some absent. The table lists roughly 180,000 clones, 85% to 90% of them singletons. The sequenced material came from peripheral blood. All receptors derive from a woman aged 25-40 years with active or convalescent COVID-19. CDR3s leave out the opening cysteine and the closing phenylalanine or tryptophan.

J gene: TRBJ1-1; V gene: TRBV24-1; CDR3 protein: ATRGQDNTEAF
J gene: TRBJ1-5; V gene: TRBV30; CDR3 protein: AYNQPQH
J gene: TRBJ2-3; V gene: TRBV9; CDR3 protein: ASSALAGGIDTQY
J gene: TRBJ1-5; V gene: TRBV3-1/TRBV3-2; CDR3 protein: ASSLDLGDQPQH
J gene: TRBJ1-1; V gene: TRBV12-5; CDR3 protein: ASVPTEAF
J gene: TRBJ2-7; V gene: TRBV6-6; CDR3 protein: ASSYGEYEQY
J gene: TRBJ2-7; V gene: TRBV28; CDR3 protein: ASSLTDHYEQY
J gene: TRBJ2-1; V gene: TRBV6-5; CDR3 protein: ASSPTLGRSGF
J gene: TRBJ2-5; V gene: TRBV11-2; CDR3 protein: ASSLEGYQETQY
J gene: TRBJ1-2; V gene: TRBV19; CDR3 protein: ASSRARGRTNYGYT
J gene: TRBJ2-2; V gene: TRBV14; CDR3 protein: ASSQDYPFRFSARGELF
J gene: TRBJ2-2; V gene: TRBV6-4; CDR3 protein: ASRNRVTGELF
J gene: TRBJ1-3; V gene: TRBV4-1; CDR3 protein: ASSFGQGSGNTIY
J gene: TRBJ2-1; V gene: TRBV10-1; CDR3 protein: ASSESGSSTSSYNEQF
J gene: TRBJ1-2; V gene: TRBV19; CDR3 protein: ASSIAGQRYGYT
J gene: TRBJ1-5; V gene: TRBV4-1; CDR3 protein: ASGAGSNQPQH
J gene: TRBJ2-1; V gene: TRBV19; CDR3 protein: ASSAGAGNEQF
J gene: TRBJ2-7; V gene: TRBV3-1/TRBV3-2; CDR3 protein: ASSHLVGQGGTYEQY
J gene: TRBJ1-1; V gene: TRBV13; CDR3 protein: ASSAGGIEAF
J gene: TRBJ1-1; V gene: TRBV5-6; CDR3 protein: ASSSGQGATPGAF
J gene: TRBJ2-7; V gene: TRBV4-2; CDR3 protein: ASSHAGQLSYEQY
J gene: TRBJ1-5; V gene: TRBV5-1; CDR3 protein: ASSAPGGGQPQH
J gene: TRBJ2-3; V gene: TRBV2; CDR3 protein: ASSGTSGLTDTQY
J gene: TRBJ2-3; V gene: TRBV14; CDR3 protein: ASSPLGAGGPDTQY
J gene: TRBJ2-5; V gene: TRBV6-6; CDR3 protein: ASSYRELGETQY
J gene: TRBJ1-5; V gene: TRBV30; CDR3 protein: AWNRAPGPQH
J gene: TRBJ2-2; V gene: TRBV5-1; CDR3 protein: ASTKTLNTGELF
J gene: TRBJ2-1; V gene: TRBV6-8; CDR3 protein: ASSYRGLSSYNEQF
J gene: TRBJ2-1; V gene: TRBV14; CDR3 protein: ASSSSAGEQF
J gene: TRBJ1-2; V gene: TRBV5-6; CDR3 protein: ASSLIGRGLDYGYT
J gene: TRBJ1-5; V gene: TRBV24-1; CDR3 protein: ATSGTGGAGYSNQPQH
J gene: TRBJ2-3; V gene: TRBV18; CDR3 protein: ASSLRQKSTDTQY
J gene: TRBJ2-7; V gene: TRBV11-3; CDR3 protein: ASSARDRVGYEQY
J gene: TRBJ2-7; V gene: TRBV29-1; CDR3 protein: SVAQPRQGFYEQY
J gene: TRBJ1-6; V gene: TRBV9; CDR3 protein: ASSPRGTRSSPLH
J gene: TRBJ1-3; V gene: TRBV2; CDR3 protein: ATHFSSGNTIY
J gene: TRBJ1-5; V gene: TRBV12-3/TRBV12-4; CDR3 protein: ASSNGLPPQH
J gene: TRBJ2-1; V gene: TRBV11-3; CDR3 protein: ASSLQGYDEQF
J gene: TRBJ2-2; V gene: TRBV29-1; CDR3 protein: SVLGGPNTGELF
J gene: TRBJ2-3; V gene: TRBV11-2; CDR3 protein: ASSSLAGGPESDTQY
J gene: TRBJ2-1; V gene: TRBV20-1; CDR3 protein: SARADNEQF
J gene: TRBJ1-6; V gene: TRBV11-2; CDR3 protein: ASSLDPGSLNSPLH
J gene: TRBJ1-3; V gene: TRBV18; CDR3 protein: ASSPRTGTNTIY
J gene: TRBJ2-7; V gene: TRBV19; CDR3 protein: ASSKGTGNYEQY
J gene: TRBJ2-1; V gene: TRBV5-1; CDR3 protein: ASSPAGGSYNEQF
J gene: TRBJ2-1; V gene: TRBV11-1; CDR3 protein: ASSYLKRGIYNEQF
J gene: TRBJ2-3; V gene: TRBV10-2; CDR3 protein: ASSFGTTRTDTQY
J gene: TRBJ2-7; V gene: TRBV6-5; CDR3 protein: ASSYGQGTYEQY
J gene: TRBJ2-7; V gene: TRBV5-1; CDR3 protein: ASTPGGGGNADYEQY
J gene: TRBJ2-2; V gene: TRBV2; CDR3 protein: ARSGNTGELF
J gene: TRBJ1-1; V gene: TRBV25-1; CDR3 protein: ASGASSGGQTEAF
J gene: TRBJ2-7; V gene: TRBV5-8; CDR3 protein: ASSKGLVEYEQY